Listed below are T cell receptor beta chains from one sample, sequenced in a study of blood T cell repertoires in COVID-19. The table came from immunoSEQ multiplex PCR; TCRdb's copy has only in-frame clones and leaves some out. The table shows about 140,000 clones, with 70% to 90% occurring only once. Sequencing input: peripheral blood. The source of these receptors is a human donor in a cohort sampled during active COVID-19. CDR3s include the opening cysteine and the closing phenylalanine or tryptophan. A D gene is named only where the DNA matches it firmly. Clone sizes are given selectively: once, few, many, or a class where the clone is expanded.

v_call	j_call	d_call	clone_size	cdr3_aa	cdr3_nt
TRBV11-3	TRBJ2-1	NA	NA	CASSSWSGNEQFF	TGTGCCAGCAGCTCCTGGTCCGGCAATGAGCAGTTCTTC
TRBV2	TRBJ1-6	NA	NA	CASGGLGRYNSPLHF	TGTGCTTCGGGAGGGCTGGGACGCTATAATTCACCCCTCCACTTT
TRBV6-5	TRBJ2-7	NA	NA	CASSYSAVRRGYEQYF	TGTGCCAGCAGTTACTCCGCGGTTCGGCGGGGCTACGAGCAGTACTTC
TRBV7-9	TRBJ1-2	TRBD1	NA	CASSSRGPTGDGRLAYTF	TGTGCCAGCAGCTCTAGGGGGCCGACAGGGGACGGGCGTCTCGCCTACACCTTC
TRBV19	TRBJ2-5	TRBD2	NA	CASSTGLLQETQYF	TGTGCCAGTAGTACGGGACTATTACAAGAGACCCAGTACTTC
TRBV2	TRBJ1-1	TRBD1	NA	CASSEAGTGASMNTEAFF	TGTGCCAGCAGTGAAGCGGGGACAGGGGCCTCCATGAACACTGAAGCTTTCTTT
TRBV6-1	TRBJ1-6	NA	NA	CASSEARGARSPLHF	TGTGCCAGCAGTGAAGCTCGGGGGGCGCGTTCACCCCTCCACTTT
TRBV7-2	TRBJ1-2	NA	NA	CASSFLGAGGYTF	TGTGCCAGCAGCTTCCTGGGGGCAGGCGGCTACACCTTC
TRBV7-8	TRBJ2-7	TRBD1	NA	CASSIPTGVEQYF	TGTGCCAGCAGCATCCCGACAGGGGTCGAGCAGTACTTC
TRBV7-3	TRBJ1-6	NA	NA	CASTVASPSPLHF	TGTGCCAGCACCGTCGCCAGTCCCTCACCCCTCCACTTT
TRBV19	TRBJ2-7	TRBD2	NA	CASRQTSGGPYEQYF	TGTGCCAGTCGCCAGACTAGCGGGGGACCCTACGAGCAGTACTTC
TRBV6-5	TRBJ2-5	NA	NA	CASSTGETQYF	TGTGCCAGCAGTACCGGGGAGACCCAGTACTTC
TRBV28	TRBJ2-7	NA	NA	CATPDAATGEQYF	TGTGCCACCCCGGACGCGGCGACGGGAGAGCAGTACTTC
TRBV5-6	TRBJ1-5	TRBD1	once	CASSSTGGRLSNQPQHF	TGTGCCAGCAGCTCGACAGGGGGCCGCCTAAGCAATCAGCCCCAGCATTTT
TRBV5-5	TRBJ1-4	NA	NA	CASSLMARATNEKLFF	TGTGCCAGCAGCTTGATGGCCCGTGCAACTAATGAAAAACTGTTTTTT
TRBV5-8	TRBJ1-5	NA	NA	CASRYPGKVDSSDQPQHF	TGTGCCAGCAGATATCCCGGGAAGGTGGACAGCTCGGATCAGCCCCAGCATTTT
TRBV9	TRBJ1-2	TRBD1	NA	CASSATGGLYGYTF	TGTGCCAGCAGCGCGACAGGGGGCTTGTATGGCTACACCTTC
TRBV5-6	TRBJ2-3	TRBD2	NA	CASSYPTSGDPDTQYF	TGTGCCAGCAGCTATCCGACTAGCGGGGACCCAGATACGCAGTATTTT
TRBV28	TRBJ2-7	TRBD2	NA	CASSLLAGVSYEQYF	TGTGCCAGCAGTTTGCTAGCGGGAGTCTCCTACGAGCAGTACTTC
TRBV4-1	TRBJ2-1	NA	NA	CASSQDAGKGEQFF	TGCGCCAGCAGCCAAGATGCGGGTAAGGGTGAGCAGTTCTTC
TRBV19	TRBJ1-1	TRBD1	NA	CASSPRETGGLAEAFF	TGTGCCAGTAGTCCTCGAGAGACAGGGGGATTGGCTGAAGCTTTCTTT
TRBV14	TRBJ1-2	NA	NA	CASSQVGVRGYTF	TGTGCCAGCAGCCAAGTAGGGGTTCGTGGCTACACCTTC
TRBV28	TRBJ2-7	TRBD2	NA	CASSYSTSGINEQYF	TGTGCCAGCAGTTATTCGACTAGCGGGATCAACGAGCAGTACTTC
TRBV15	TRBJ2-7	NA	once	CATSREGEGSGF	TGTGCCACCAGCAGAGAGGGAGAGGGCAGTGGTTTC
TRBV14	TRBJ2-7	TRBD1	once	CASSQEADREKYF	TGTGCCAGCAGCCAGGAGGCGGACAGGGAGAAGTACTTC
TRBV9	TRBJ2-2	TRBD1	once	CASSASDRGSGELFF	TGTGCCAGCAGCGCCTCGGACAGGGGGTCCGGGGAGCTGTTTTTT
TRBV20-1	TRBJ2-1	NA	NA	CSAEVGIEQFF	TGCAGTGCCGAGGTAGGAATTGAGCAGTTCTTC
TRBV5-4	TRBJ2-3	TRBD2	NA	CASSLASGRASDTQYF	TGTGCCAGCAGCTTGGCTAGCGGGAGGGCCTCAGATACGCAGTATTTT
TRBV20-1	TRBJ2-5	NA	NA	CSASSLREQETQYF	TGCAGTGCTAGTTCCCTCCGGGAACAAGAGACCCAGTACTTC
TRBV6-5	TRBJ2-5	NA	NA	CASSYSGKAQYF	TGTGCCAGCAGTTACTCCGGGAAGGCCCAGTACTTC
TRBV4-3	TRBJ1-3	NA	NA	CASSQDRGGAGNTIYF	TGCGCCAGCAGCCAAGATAGGGGGGGGGCTGGAAACACCATATATTTT
TRBV5-1	TRBJ2-3	NA	NA	CASSFLRKNTDTQYF	TGCGCCAGCAGCTTCCTCAGAAAGAACACAGATACGCAGTATTTT
TRBV5-1	TRBJ1-1	TRBD1	few	CASGGTGLNTEAFF	TGCGCCAGCGGAGGGACAGGGCTGAACACTGAAGCTTTCTTT
TRBV9	TRBJ2-2	TRBD1	NA	CASSSRQGVNTGELFF	TGTGCCAGCAGCTCCCGACAGGGGGTTAACACCGGGGAGCTGTTTTTT
TRBV6-2/TRBV6-3	TRBJ1-2	TRBD1	NA	CASSSLTGSGYTF	TGTGCCAGCAGTTCATTGACAGGGTCTGGCTACACCTTC
TRBV2	TRBJ1-1	NA	NA	CASGAVNTEAFF	TGTGCCAGCGGAGCAGTGAACACTGAAGCTTTCTTT
TRBV9	TRBJ2-3	TRBD2	NA	CASSIPTSGGTDTQYF	TGTGCCAGCAGCATACCGACTAGCGGGGGCACAGATACGCAGTATTTT
TRBV19	TRBJ2-3	NA	few	CASSPVAASTDTQYF	TGTGCCAGTAGCCCCGTAGCGGCTAGCACAGATACGCAGTATTTT
TRBV11-2	TRBJ2-3	NA	NA	CASSRSGTSTDTQYF	TGTGCCAGCAGCCGTAGCGGAACTAGCACAGATACGCAGTATTTT
TRBV4-1	TRBJ2-2	NA	NA	CASAGTPGELFF	TGCGCCAGCGCGGGAACTCCCGGGGAGCTGTTTTTT
TRBV7-3	TRBJ1-1	NA	few	CASSPSGNTEAFF	TGTGCCAGCAGTCCAAGCGGGAACACTGAAGCTTTCTTT
TRBV5-3	TRBJ2-2	NA	NA	CARSRYTGISDTGELFF	TGTGCCAGAAGCCGATACACAGGGATTTCTGACACCGGGGAGCTGTTTTTT
TRBV2	TRBJ2-2	NA	NA	CASREDRTNTGELFF	TGTGCCAGCAGAGAGGACAGAACGAACACCGGGGAGCTGTTTTTT
TRBV28	TRBJ1-2	TRBD1	NA	CASSLGAGGDYGYTF	TGTGCCAGCAGTTTAGGCGCAGGGGGCGACTATGGCTACACCTTC
TRBV28	TRBJ2-7	TRBD1	NA	CASSLDRVRDEQYF	TGTGCCAGCAGTTTGGACAGGGTTCGCGACGAGCAGTACTTC